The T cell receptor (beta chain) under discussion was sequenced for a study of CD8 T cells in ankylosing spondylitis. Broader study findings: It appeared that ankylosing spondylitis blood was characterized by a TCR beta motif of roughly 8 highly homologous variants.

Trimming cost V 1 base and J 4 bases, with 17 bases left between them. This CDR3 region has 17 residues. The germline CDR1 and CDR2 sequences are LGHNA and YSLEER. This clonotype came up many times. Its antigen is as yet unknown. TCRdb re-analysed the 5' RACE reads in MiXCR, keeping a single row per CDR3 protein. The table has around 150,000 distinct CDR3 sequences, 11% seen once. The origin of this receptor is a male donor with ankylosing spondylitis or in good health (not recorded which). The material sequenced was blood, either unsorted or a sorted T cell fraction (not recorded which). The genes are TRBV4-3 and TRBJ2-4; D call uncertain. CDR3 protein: CASSQVARFTPKNIQYF. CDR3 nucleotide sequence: TGCGCCAGCAGCCAAGTCGCCAGATTTACGCCAAAAAACATTCAGTACTTC.